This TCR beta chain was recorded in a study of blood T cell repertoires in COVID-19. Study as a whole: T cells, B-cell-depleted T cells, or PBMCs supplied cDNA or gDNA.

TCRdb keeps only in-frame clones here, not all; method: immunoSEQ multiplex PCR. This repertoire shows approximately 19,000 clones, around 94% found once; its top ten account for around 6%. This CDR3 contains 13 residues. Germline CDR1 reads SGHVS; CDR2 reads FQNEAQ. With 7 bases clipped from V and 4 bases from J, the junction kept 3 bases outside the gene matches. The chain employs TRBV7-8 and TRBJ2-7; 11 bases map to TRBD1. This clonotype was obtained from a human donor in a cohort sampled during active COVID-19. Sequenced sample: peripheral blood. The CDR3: CASKGQGAYEQYF. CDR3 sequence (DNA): TGTGCCAGCAAAGGACAGGGGGCATACGAGCAGTACTTC.